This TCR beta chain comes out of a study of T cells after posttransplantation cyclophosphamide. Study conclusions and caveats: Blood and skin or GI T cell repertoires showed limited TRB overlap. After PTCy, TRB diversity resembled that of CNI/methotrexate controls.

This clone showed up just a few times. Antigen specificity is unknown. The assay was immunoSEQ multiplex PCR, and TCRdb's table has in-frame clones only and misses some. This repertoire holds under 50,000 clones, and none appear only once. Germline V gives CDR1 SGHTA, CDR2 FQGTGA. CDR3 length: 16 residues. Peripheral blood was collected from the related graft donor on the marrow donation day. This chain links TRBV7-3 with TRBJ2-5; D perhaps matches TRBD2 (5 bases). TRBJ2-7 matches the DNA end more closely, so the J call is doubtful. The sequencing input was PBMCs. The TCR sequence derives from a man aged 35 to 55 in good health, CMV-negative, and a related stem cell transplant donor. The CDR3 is CASSLEGRTPYYEQYF. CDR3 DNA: TGTGCCAGCAGCTTAGAGGGCAGGACCCCTTACTACGAGCAGTACTTC.